This TCR beta chain emerged from a study of blood T cell repertoires in COVID-19. Study background: Spain, Italy and the United States supplied samples that represented acute and convalescent COVID-19. In each case, the material was cDNA or gDNA derived from T cells, B-cell-depleted T cells, or PBMCs.

Germline CDR1 reads SGHDN; CDR2 reads FVKESK. CDR3 size: 16 residues. V was pared by 8 bases and J by 1 base, with 14 bases of the junction left unmatched. In the authors' methods: Cell counts per sample came from amplifying reference gene primers. The method was immunoSEQ multiplex PCR; TCRdb's version includes in-frame clones alone and lacks a portion of them. V and J calls and clone size are those listed in that table; D and trimming were worked out from the DNA. The table shows roughly 200,000 clones, with roughly 84% occurring only once. The receptor comes from a man between 50 and 59 years old with active or convalescent COVID-19. The material sequenced was peripheral blood. V and J are TRBV14 and TRBJ2-7, with TRBD1 matching over 7 bases. The CDR3 DNA follows: TGTGCCAGCCAGATCCGCCCGGGACAGTTTTCCTACGAGCAGTACTTC. This translates into CASQIRPGQFSYEQYF. Based on the CDR3 plus reference TRBV14 and TRBJ2-7, the full variable domain is EAGVTQFPSHSVIEKGQTVTLRCDPISGHDNLYWYRRVMGKEIKFLLHFVKESKQDESGMPNNRFLAERTGGTYSTLKVQPAELEDSGVYFCASQIRPGQFSYEQYFGPGTRLTVT.